These T cell receptor beta chains were read from a single sample in a study of blood T cell dynamics during melanoma immunotherapy. TCRdb keeps only in-frame clones here, not all; method: immunoSEQ multiplex PCR. The repertoire holds about 4,800 clones, with more than 85% as singletons. The sample was blood, taken from a patient treated with checkpoint blockade. These receptors all come from a human donor with melanoma. CDR3s include the opening cysteine and the closing phenylalanine or tryptophan. Fields, in order: CDR3 protein, CDR3 length, clone size, V gene, J gene. For some rows the clone size is stated as once, few or many, or as a class when expanded; others skip it.

CASSPEWGPDYTF	13	-	TRBV5-4	TRBJ1-2
CASSPMGADTQYF	13	once	TRBV18	TRBJ2-3
CASSLGAGGAGANVLTF	17	-	TRBV11-3	TRBJ2-6
CASSQVGWTDTQYF	14	-	TRBV14	TRBJ2-3
CASSLVLSTGGGEKLFF	17	few	TRBV11-2	TRBJ1-4
CASRPEGSWSTEAFF	15	once	TRBV6-4	TRBJ1-1
CASSLEGGGTDTQYF	15	-	TRBV5-4	TRBJ2-3
CASSVEGKNYGYTF	14	-	TRBV9	TRBJ1-2
CASRQTWAGTGGYTF	15	-	TRBV6-6	TRBJ1-2
CASSLSTTNTGELFF	15	few	TRBV27	TRBJ2-2
CASSPDVDGYTF	12	-	TRBV7-9	TRBJ1-2
CASSSRVKYGYTF	13	-	TRBV6-6	TRBJ1-2
CASSQVGGPVEKLFF	15	-	TRBV4-2	TRBJ1-4
CASSLARLGTETQYF	15	-	TRBV11-1	TRBJ2-5
CASSSTGELFF	11	once	TRBV7-9	TRBJ2-2
CASSILAGVEETQYF	15	-	TRBV7-9	TRBJ2-5
CASNLMGGTNTEAFF	15	-	TRBV28	TRBJ1-1
CASSQRTPGSGNTIYF	16	-	TRBV4-3	TRBJ1-3
CASSESGINQPQHF	14	-	TRBV6-1	TRBJ1-5
CASSLVGGLAHEQYF	15	once	TRBV11-2	TRBJ2-7
CASSFGQTYYPFF	13	-	TRBV7-9	TRBJ2-1
CASSTPGSGSGEQYF	15	-	TRBV28	TRBJ2-7
CASSLAHRQGSDEQYF	16	-	TRBV7-9	TRBJ2-7
CASSILAGGPVYF	13	-	TRBV19	TRBJ2-5
CASSLLGGVGDEQYF	15	-	TRBV11-2	TRBJ2-7
CASSFGFANEKLFF	14	-	TRBV27	TRBJ1-4
CASQGTSGRAGREQFF	16	-	TRBV10-3	TRBJ2-1
CARPLETQYF	10	-	TRBV19	TRBJ2-5
CASSLVQGGHEQYF	14	-	TRBV7-9	TRBJ2-7
CASSQVGTNYGYTF	14	-	TRBV4-3	TRBJ1-2
CASSSWTDGELFF	13	few	TRBV5-1	TRBJ2-2
CASSKFGAIQETQYF	15	-	TRBV19	TRBJ2-5
CASSLLAGGGGYTF	14	-	TRBV7-9	TRBJ1-2
CASSSPVGNQPQHF	14	-	TRBV28	TRBJ1-5
CASKFGGSYEQYF	13	-	TRBV2	TRBJ2-7
CASSNDPNYEQYF	13	-	TRBV5-1	TRBJ2-7
CASSDPGAFQETQYF	15	-	TRBV25-1	TRBJ2-5
CASSLGQGAEQYF	13	-	TRBV7-9	TRBJ2-7
CASSLKFSGDNTQYF	15	-	TRBV7-2	TRBJ2-3
CASSQYETSSGSHEQYF	17	few	TRBV4-3	TRBJ2-7
CASSDQSPYTGELFF	15	-	TRBV7-9	TRBJ2-2
CASSQEGTGSETQYF	15	-	TRBV4-1	TRBJ2-5
CASSVGQIPYEQYF	14	-	TRBV9	TRBJ2-7
CASSSAGLAGDIYNEQFF	18	-	TRBV11-2	TRBJ2-1
CASSFGLRRSRDRDYGYTF	19	-	TRBV28	TRBJ1-2
CASSESATVPPQHF	14	-	TRBV6-1	TRBJ1-5
CASSLEADYGYTF	13	-	TRBV5-1	TRBJ1-2
CASRLPFGTGYNEQFF	16	-	TRBV7-2	TRBJ2-1
CASSYSIELNTDTQYF	16	once	TRBV6-6	TRBJ2-3
CASSVAGVAYEQYF	14	-	TRBV5-6	TRBJ2-7
CASSVAPTSSGLNEQFF	17	-	TRBV9	TRBJ2-1
CASSLSFEKLFF	12	-	TRBV28	TRBJ1-4
CASSSGQGAETQYF	14	-	TRBV11-2	TRBJ2-5
CASTYREKVYNEQFF	15	-	TRBV27	TRBJ2-1
CASRREGTGNTIYF	14	-	TRBV28	TRBJ1-3
CASKTQVTSYEQYF	14	-	TRBV11-2	TRBJ2-7